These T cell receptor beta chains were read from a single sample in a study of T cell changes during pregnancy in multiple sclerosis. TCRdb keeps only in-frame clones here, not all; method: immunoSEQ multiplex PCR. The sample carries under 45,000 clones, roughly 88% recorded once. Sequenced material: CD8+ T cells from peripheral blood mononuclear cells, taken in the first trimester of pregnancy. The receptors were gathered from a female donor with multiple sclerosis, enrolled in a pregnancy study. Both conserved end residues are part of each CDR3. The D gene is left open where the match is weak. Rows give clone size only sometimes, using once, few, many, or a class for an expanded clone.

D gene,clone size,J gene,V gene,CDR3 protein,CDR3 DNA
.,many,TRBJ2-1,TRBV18,CASSPHPGASNEQFF,TGTGCCAGCTCACCACATCCAGGGGCCAGCAATGAGCAGTTCTTC
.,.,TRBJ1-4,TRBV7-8,CASSFSYPGQGEKLFF,TGTGCCAGCAGCTTCTCCTACCCGGGTCAGGGAGAAAAACTGTTTTTT
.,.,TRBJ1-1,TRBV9,CASSPPAGLNTEAFF,TGTGCCAGCAGCCCCCCCGCGGGATTGAACACTGAAGCTTTCTTT
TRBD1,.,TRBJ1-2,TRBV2,CAVGQGVDGYTF,TGTGCCGTTGGGCAGGGGGTCGATGGCTACACCTTC
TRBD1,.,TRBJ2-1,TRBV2,CASRTGGPYNEQFF,TGTGCCAGCCGGACAGGGGGCCCCTACAATGAGCAGTTCTTC
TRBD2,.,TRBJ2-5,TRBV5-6,CASSPGTSGYQETQYF,TGTGCCAGCAGCCCCGGGACTAGCGGGTACCAAGAGACCCAGTACTTC
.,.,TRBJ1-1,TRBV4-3,CASSQPYGLGTEAFF,TGCGCCAGCAGCCAACCCTATGGACTGGGAACTGAAGCTTTCTTT
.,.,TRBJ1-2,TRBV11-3,CASRGRGYGYTF,TGTGCCAGCCGGGGGAGGGGATATGGCTACACCTTC
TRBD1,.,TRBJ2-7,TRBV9,CASSVGRDRDYEQYF,TGTGCCAGCAGCGTAGGAAGGGACAGAGACTACGAGCAGTACTTC
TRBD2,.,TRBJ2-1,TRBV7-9,CASSPSSGISYNEQFF,TGTGCCAGCAGTCCGTCGAGCGGGATCTCCTACAATGAGCAGTTCTTC
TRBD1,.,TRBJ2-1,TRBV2,CASASQGAYNEQFF,TGTGCCAGCGCGTCACAGGGGGCTTACAATGAGCAGTTCTTC
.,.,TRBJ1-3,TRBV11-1,CASSLSGVTIYF,TGTGCCAGCAGCTTAAGTGGAGTCACCATATATTTT
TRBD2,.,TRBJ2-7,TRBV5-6,CASSGGTSGGRHYEQYF,TGTGCCAGCAGCGGGGGGACTAGCGGGGGGCGCCACTACGAGCAGTACTTC
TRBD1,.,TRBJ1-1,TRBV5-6,CASSSPGQPPEAFF,TGTGCCAGCAGCTCGCCGGGACAGCCGCCTGAAGCTTTCTTT
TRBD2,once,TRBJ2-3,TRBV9,CASSVGGTSADTQYF,TGTGCCAGCAGCGTAGGGGGGACTAGCGCCGATACGCAGTATTTT
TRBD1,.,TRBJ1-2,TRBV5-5,CASSTTGVRDGYTF,TGTGCCAGCAGCACAACAGGGGTTAGGGATGGCTACACCTTC
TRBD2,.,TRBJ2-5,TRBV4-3,CASSQDWASGLQEIQYF,TGCGCCAGCAGCCAAGATTGGGCTAGCGGGTTACAAGAGATCCAGTACTTC
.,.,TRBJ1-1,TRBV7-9,CASGPPGGTEAFF,TGTGCCAGCGGTCCTCCGGGGGGCACTGAAGCTTTCTTT
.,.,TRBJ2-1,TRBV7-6,CASSLTRNNEQFF,TGTGCCAGCAGCCTAACTAGGAACAATGAGCAGTTCTTC
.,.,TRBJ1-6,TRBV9,CASSKGGGNSPLHF,TGTGCCAGCAGCAAAGGGGGGGGAAATTCACCCCTCCACTTT
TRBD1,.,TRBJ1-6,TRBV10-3,CAISPGQGGSPLHF,TGTGCCATCAGCCCGGGACAGGGAGGTTCACCCCTCCACTTT
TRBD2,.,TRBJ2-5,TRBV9,CASSVGGGAETQYF,TGTGCCAGCAGCGTAGGGGGAGGGGCGGAGACCCAGTACTTC
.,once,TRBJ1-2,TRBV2,CATPRTAVWDGYTF,TGTGCGACCCCCCGGACAGCCGTTTGGGATGGCTACACCTTC
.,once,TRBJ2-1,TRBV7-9,CASSSSASSYNEQFF,TGTGCCAGCAGCTCTAGCGCTAGCTCCTACAATGAGCAGTTCTTC
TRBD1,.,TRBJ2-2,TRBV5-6,CASSWTTGTALDRPGELFF,TGTGCCAGCAGCTGGACCACCGGGACAGCTCTAGATCGTCCCGGGGAGCTGTTTTTT
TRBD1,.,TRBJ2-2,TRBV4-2,CASSQAGGDNTGELFF,TGTGCCAGCAGCCAAGCAGGGGGAGATAACACCGGGGAGCTGTTTTTT
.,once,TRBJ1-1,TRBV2,CASSEYRNTEAFF,TGTGCCAGCAGTGAATACAGGAACACTGAAGCTTTCTTT
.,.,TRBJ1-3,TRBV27,CASSLSLSGNTIYF,TGTGCCAGCAGTTTATCCCTCTCTGGAAACACCATATATTTT
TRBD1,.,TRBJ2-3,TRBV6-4,CASSDRGLGTDTQYF,TGTGCCAGCAGTGACAGGGGGCTGGGTACAGATACGCAGTATTTT
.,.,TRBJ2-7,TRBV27,CASSSKTGYEQYF,TGTGCCAGCAGTAGCAAGACAGGTTACGAGCAGTACTTC
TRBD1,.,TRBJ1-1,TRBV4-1,CASSQTGQGDTEAFF,TGCGCCAGCAGCCAGACGGGACAGGGGGACACTGAAGCTTTCTTT
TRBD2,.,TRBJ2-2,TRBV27,CASSSISGGNTGELFF,TGTGCCAGCAGTTCCATTAGCGGGGGGAACACCGGGGAGCTGTTTTTT
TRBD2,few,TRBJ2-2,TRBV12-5,CASKEGGSIDTGELFF,TGTGCTAGTAAAGAGGGAGGGAGCATTGACACCGGGGAGCTGTTTTTT
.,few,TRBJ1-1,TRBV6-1,CASRPLGANTEAFF,TGTGCCAGCAGACCCCTGGGGGCTAACACTGAAGCTTTCTTT
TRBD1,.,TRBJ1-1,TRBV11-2,CASSFNLDREKTEAFF,TGTGCCAGCAGCTTCAACCTAGACAGGGAAAAGACTGAAGCTTTCTTT
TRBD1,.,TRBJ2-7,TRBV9,CASSNRDRAAYEQYF,TGTGCCAGCAGCAACCGGGACAGGGCAGCCTACGAGCAGTACTTC
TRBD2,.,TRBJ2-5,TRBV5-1,CASSLQTSEETQYF,TGCGCCAGCAGCTTGCAGACTAGCGAGGAGACCCAGTACTTC
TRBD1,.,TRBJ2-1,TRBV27,CASSGPGQGADGGRFF,TGTGCCAGCAGTGGACCGGGACAGGGGGCGGATGGCGGACGGTTCTTC
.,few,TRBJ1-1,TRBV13,CASSLGIRTEAFF,TGTGCCAGCAGCTTAGGTATCCGCACTGAAGCTTTCTTT
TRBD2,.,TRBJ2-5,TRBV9,CASSGGGQETQYF,TGTGCCAGCAGCGGCGGGGGTCAAGAGACCCAGTACTTC
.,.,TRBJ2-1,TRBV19,CASSIAETDEQFF,TGTGCCAGTAGTATAGCGGAGACGGATGAGCAGTTCTTC
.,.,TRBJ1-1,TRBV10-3,CAIRDSDTYTEAFF,TGTGCCATCAGGGACAGCGACACTTACACTGAAGCTTTCTTT
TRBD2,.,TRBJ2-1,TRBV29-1,CSVILAGGPWWFYNEQFF,TGCAGCGTAATACTAGCGGGGGGGCCATGGTGGTTCTACAATGAGCAGTTCTTC
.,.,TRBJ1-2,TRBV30,CAWRALSGYGYTF,TGTGCCTGGAGAGCCCTTTCGGGCTATGGCTACACCTTC
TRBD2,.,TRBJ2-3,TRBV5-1,CASSLVAGAGTDTQYF,TGCGCCAGCAGCTTGGTAGCGGGGGCCGGCACAGATACGCAGTATTTT
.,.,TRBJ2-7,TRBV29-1,CSVELPNYSYEQYF,TGCAGCGTTGAACTGCCGAACTACTCCTACGAGCAGTACTTC
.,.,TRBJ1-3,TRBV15,CATSREVRNTIYF,TGTGCCACCAGCAGAGAGGTGAGGAACACCATATATTTT
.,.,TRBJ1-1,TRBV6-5,CASSLLWNTEAFF,TGTGCCAGCAGCCTCCTGTGGAACACTGAAGCTTTCTTT
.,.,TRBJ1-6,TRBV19,CASSLNSGSHSPLHF,TGTGCCAGTAGTCTAAACTCCGGGTCCCATTCACCCCTCCACTTT
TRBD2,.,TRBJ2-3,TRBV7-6,CASSLVRGSTDTQYF,TGTGCCAGCAGCTTAGTGCGGGGGAGCACAGATACGCAGTATTTT
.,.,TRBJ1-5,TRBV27,CASSLRGGNQPQHF,TGTGCCAGCAGTTTAAGGGGCGGCAATCAGCCCCAGCATTTT
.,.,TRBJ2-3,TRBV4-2,CASSQGRGASDTQYF,TGTGCCAGCAGCCAAGGGCGGGGAGCCAGCGATACGCAGTATTTT
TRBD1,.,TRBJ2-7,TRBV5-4,CASSSADRGRVEQYF,TGTGCCAGCAGCTCGGCGGACAGGGGGCGAGTTGAGCAGTACTTC